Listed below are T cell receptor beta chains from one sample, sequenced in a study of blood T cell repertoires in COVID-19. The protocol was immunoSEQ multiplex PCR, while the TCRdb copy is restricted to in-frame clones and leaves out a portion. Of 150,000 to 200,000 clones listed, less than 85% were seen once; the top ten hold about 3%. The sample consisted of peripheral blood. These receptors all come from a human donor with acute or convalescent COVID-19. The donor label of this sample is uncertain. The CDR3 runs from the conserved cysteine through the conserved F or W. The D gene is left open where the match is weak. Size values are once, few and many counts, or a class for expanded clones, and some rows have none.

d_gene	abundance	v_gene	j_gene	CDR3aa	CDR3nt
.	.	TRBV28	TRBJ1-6	CASSLLSTLGGSSYNSPLHF	TGTGCCAGCAGCCTCCTGAGTACGCTTGGGGGGAGCTCCTATAATTCACCCCTCCACTTT
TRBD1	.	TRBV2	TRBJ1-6	CASSAQAGGVLAGTLHF	TGTGCCAGCAGTGCCCAAGCAGGGGGCGTTCTGGCTGGGACCCTCCACTTT
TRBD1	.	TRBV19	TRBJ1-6	CATADRSSYNSPLHF	TGTGCCACCGCGGACAGGAGCTCCTATAATTCACCCCTCCACTTT
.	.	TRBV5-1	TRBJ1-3	CASSLEQGSGNTIYF	TGCGCCAGCAGCTTGGAGCAGGGCTCTGGAAACACCATATATTTT
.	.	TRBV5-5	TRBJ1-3	CASRTYSSGNTIYF	TGTGCCAGCAGAACTTACAGCTCTGGAAACACCATATATTTT
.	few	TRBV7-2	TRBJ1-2	CASSFGQNYGYTF	TGTGCCAGCAGCTTTGGGCAGAACTATGGCTACACCTTC
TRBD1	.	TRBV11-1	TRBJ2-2	CASSLTGKNTGELFF	TGTGCCAGCAGCTTGACAGGGAAGAACACCGGGGAGCTGTTTTTT
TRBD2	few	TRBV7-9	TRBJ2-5	CASSVPTSGGAKTQYF	TGTGCCAGCAGCGTCCCGACTAGCGGGGGGGCGAAGACCCAGTACTTC
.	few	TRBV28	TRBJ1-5	CASSPPGRGNQPQHF	TGTGCCAGCAGTCCTCCTGGACGGGGAAATCAGCCCCAGCATTTT
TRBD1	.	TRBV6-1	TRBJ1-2	CASSEPGQGAGGYTF	TGTGCCAGCAGTGAACCGGGACAGGGGGCAGGAGGCTACACCTTC
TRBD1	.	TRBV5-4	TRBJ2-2	CASSLARGNAGELFF	TGTGCCAGCAGCTTGGCCAGGGGGAACGCCGGGGAGCTGTTTTTT
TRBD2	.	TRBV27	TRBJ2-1	CASRSTGTSGGGEQFF	TGTGCCAGCAGATCAACCGGGACTAGCGGGGGGGGTGAGCAGTTCTTC